Listed below are T cell receptor beta chains from one sample, sequenced in a study of cytomegalovirus exposure and HLA in healthy donors. The table came from immunoSEQ multiplex PCR; TCRdb's copy has only in-frame clones and leaves some out. The table lists about 93,000 clones, around 81% of them singletons. The sequenced sample was PBMCs. The source is a man aged 30 to 39 in good health and CMV-seronegative. The CDR3 runs from the conserved cysteine through the conserved F or W. The order of the fields is V gene, J gene, clone size, D gene, CDR3 DNA, CDR3 protein. The D gene is left open where the match is weak. A row's size may be missing; if present it is once, few, many or a size class.

V gene: TRBV13
J gene: TRBJ2-2
clone size: -
D gene: TRBD1
CDR3 DNA: TGTGCCAGCAGCTTCTCACAGGGGGCTATGCTCCCCGGGGAGCTGTTTTTT
CDR3 protein: CASSFSQGAMLPGELFF

V gene: TRBV9
J gene: TRBJ1-2
clone size: -
D gene: -
CDR3 DNA: TGTGCCAGCAGCCGAAGCACCGGGCCCGGGGTTAACTATGGCTACACCTTC
CDR3 protein: CASSRSTGPGVNYGYTF

V gene: TRBV6-1
J gene: TRBJ2-1
clone size: few
D gene: -
CDR3 DNA: TGTGCCAGCAGTTTTATCCGGGGGTACAATGAGCAGTTCTTC
CDR3 protein: CASSFIRGYNEQFF

V gene: TRBV11-1
J gene: TRBJ2-5
clone size: -
D gene: -
CDR3 DNA: TGTGCCAGCAGCTTAGACACGAGCGCGACCCAGTACTTC
CDR3 protein: CASSLDTSATQYF

V gene: TRBV7-9
J gene: TRBJ2-1
clone size: once
D gene: TRBD1
CDR3 DNA: TGTTCCAGCAGGGACAGGGGGAACAATGAGCAGTTCTTC
CDR3 protein: CSSRDRGNNEQFF

V gene: TRBV29-1
J gene: TRBJ1-2
clone size: -
D gene: TRBD1
CDR3 DNA: TGCAGCGTTGACGGGCTCGGCGGGACAGGGGGCATTTACTATGGCTACACCTTC
CDR3 protein: CSVDGLGGTGGIYYGYTF

V gene: TRBV10-3
J gene: TRBJ1-4
clone size: -
D gene: TRBD1
CDR3 DNA: TGTGCCATCAGCCTAGACAGGGAGTTTGAAAAACTGTTTTTT
CDR3 protein: CAISLDREFEKLFF

V gene: TRBV7-2
J gene: TRBJ2-1
clone size: -
D gene: TRBD1
CDR3 DNA: TGTGCCAGCAGCTTAGTAAGGACAGGGGGCGTAATCTTC
CDR3 protein: CASSLVRTGGVIF

V gene: TRBV18
J gene: TRBJ1-5
clone size: -
D gene: -
CDR3 DNA: TGTGCCAGCTCACCTTTTGCCGGGTCTAGCAATCAGCCCCAGCATTTT
CDR3 protein: CASSPFAGSSNQPQHF

V gene: TRBV11-2
J gene: TRBJ2-1
clone size: few
D gene: TRBD2
CDR3 DNA: TGTGCCAGCAGCCGGCAGGCGGGGGGGAACTACAATGAGCAGTTCTTC
CDR3 protein: CASSRQAGGNYNEQFF

V gene: TRBV7-9
J gene: TRBJ2-1
clone size: -
D gene: TRBD2
CDR3 DNA: TGTGCCAGCAGCCGCGGCCTTCTAGCGGGCGCGTTCAATGAGCAGTTCTTC
CDR3 protein: CASSRGLLAGAFNEQFF

V gene: TRBV4-3
J gene: TRBJ2-7
clone size: few
D gene: TRBD1
CDR3 DNA: TGCGCCAGCAGCCAAGGGGGACAGGGTGGTTTCGAGCAGTACTTC
CDR3 protein: CASSQGGQGGFEQYF

V gene: TRBV19
J gene: TRBJ1-1
clone size: -
D gene: TRBD1
CDR3 DNA: TGTGCCAGTAGGGACAGGGGGCGAGTGGGCACTGAAGCTTTCTTT
CDR3 protein: CASRDRGRVGTEAFF

V gene: TRBV6-6
J gene: TRBJ1-3
clone size: -
D gene: -
CDR3 DNA: TGTGCCAGCAGGAACGGTATCTCTGGAAACACCATATATTTT
CDR3 protein: CASRNGISGNTIYF

V gene: TRBV7-3
J gene: TRBJ1-2
clone size: -
D gene: -
CDR3 DNA: TGTGCCAGCAATGGAGCACCGAATCGACTCCTACACCCCACATTC
CDR3 protein: CASNGAPNRLLHPTF

V gene: TRBV5-1
J gene: TRBJ2-1
clone size: -
D gene: TRBD2
CDR3 DNA: TGCGCCAGCAGCCCGGGAGGTCATGAGCAGTTCTTC
CDR3 protein: CASSPGGHEQFF

V gene: TRBV6-5
J gene: TRBJ2-7
clone size: -
D gene: -
CDR3 DNA: TGTGCCAGCAGTTACGGGGACATCGGAACCTACGAGCAGTACTTC
CDR3 protein: CASSYGDIGTYEQYF

V gene: TRBV20-1
J gene: TRBJ2-3
clone size: -
D gene: -
CDR3 DNA: TGCAGTGCTAGAGATAATACGCAGTATTTT
CDR3 protein: CSARDNTQYF

V gene: TRBV6-5
J gene: TRBJ2-1
clone size: once
D gene: -
CDR3 DNA: TGTGCCAGCAGTTTTAGCCTCACCACCCACAATGAGCAGTTCTTC
CDR3 protein: CASSFSLTTHNEQFF

V gene: TRBV18
J gene: TRBJ1-5
clone size: -
D gene: TRBD1
CDR3 DNA: TGTGCCAGCTCAGGAGGGACAGGCAATAGCAATCAGCCCCAGCATTTT
CDR3 protein: CASSGGTGNSNQPQHF

V gene: TRBV5-1
J gene: TRBJ1-2
clone size: -
D gene: TRBD1
CDR3 DNA: TGCGCCAGCTCTACACAGGGGACTAACTATGGCTACACCTTC
CDR3 protein: CASSTQGTNYGYTF

V gene: TRBV2
J gene: TRBJ2-7
clone size: -
D gene: -
CDR3 DNA: TGTGCCAGCAGTGCTACAGGGTCCAACGAGCAGTACTTC
CDR3 protein: CASSATGSNEQYF